What follows are 30 T cell receptor beta chains derived from one specimen sequenced in a study of blood T cells in healthy people across ages. Then a second PCR, running roughly 6 to 11 cycles, was carried out with a sample-barcoded 5' primer and a J-beta primer mix. A single record per CDR3 protein comes from TCRdb applying MiXCR to the 5' RACE reads. The table lists approximately 800,000 distinct CDR3 sequences, about 55% of them singletons. Sequencing input: blood. The source of these receptors is a man aged 80 or over in good health.

The chain links TRBV27 to TRBJ1-2, with TRBD1 as a possible D gene (5 bases). The CDR3 has 11 residues. Germline CDR1 and CDR2: MNHEY and SMNVEV (reference sequence). Trimming left V 11 bases short and J 8 bases short, with 15 bases between. For the CDR3, the DNA is TGTGCCGGCGGGGGTCTGGCCGGCTACACCTTC. It specifies CAGGGLAGYTF.

This chain links TRBV7-2 with TRBJ1-6; 7 nucleotides agree with TRBD1. The CDR3 sequence is 15 residues long. V gave up 6 bases and J gave up 0 bases; unmatched junction bases: 2. Germline V gives CDR1 SGHTA, CDR2 FQGNSA. CDR3 residues: CASSRQGSYNSPLHF. CDR3 DNA sequence: TGTGCCAGCAGTCGACAGGGCTCCTATAATTCACCCCTCCACTTT.

J is TRBJ2-5 and V is TRBV7-9, with D maybe TRBD2 (5 bases). From germline, CDR1 is SEHNR and CDR2 FQNEAQ (reference sequence). This CDR3 comprises 17 residues. V was cut by 4 bases and J by 6 bases, with 24 bases left in between. CDR3 coding DNA: TGTGCCAGCAGCTGGGAGAAAGGGCGCCCGACGAGGAAGACCCAGTACTTC. This gives the protein CASSWEKGRPTRKTQYF.

The rearrangement links TRBV12-3 or TRBV12-4 to TRBJ2-2; no clear D. The CDR3 sequence is 15 residues long. Trimming cost V 3 bases and J 2 bases, with 10 bases left between them. The CDR3 loop reads CASSLTGDNTGELFF. CDR3 nucleotides: TGTGCCAGCAGTTTGACCGGAGACAACACCGGGGAGCTGTTTTTT.

V gene TRBV20-1 combines with J gene TRBJ2-7; D could derive from TRBD1 or TRBD2 (5 bases each). Germline CDR1 and CDR2: DFQATT and SNEGSKA (reference sequence). The germline V and J ends were trimmed by 6 bases and 3 bases, with 15 bases remaining between them. This CDR3 region has 13 residues. Here the CDR3 reads CSAPGTAVYEQYF. CDR3 coding DNA: TGCAGTGCCCCCGGGACCGCCGTCTACGAGCAGTACTTC.

Worth noting for this clonotype: Relative to the germline gene, one junction end is altered; a read error may explain this. The CDR3 sequence: CASSYEARAREKLFF. The CDR3 DNA reads TGTGCCAGTAGTTATGAGGCCCGAGCGAGGGAAAAACTGTTTTTT. V is TRBV12-3 or TRBV12-4 and J is TRBJ1-4, with D unclear. The CDR3 totals 15 residues.

The chain uses TRBV6-2 or TRBV6-3 and TRBJ2-5; 13 bases agree with TRBD2. The CDR3 covers 15 residues. The J segment lost 6 bases and the V segment lost 2 bases, leaving 3 bases of the junction unmatched. Germline V gives CDR1 MNHEY, CDR2 SVGEGT. CDR3 DNA: TGTGCCAGCAGTTACGGGACTAGCGGGATGAAGACCCAGTACTTC. Protein: CASSYGTSGMKTQYF.

This chain uses TRBV24-1 with TRBJ2-1; no reliable D call. CDR1 and CDR2 from the germline V gene are KGHDR and SFDVKD. The germline V and J ends were trimmed by 2 bases and 0 bases, with 10 bases remaining between them. The CDR3 runs to 16 residues. The CDR3 DNA follows: TGTGCCACCAGTGATTCTCCGGCGGTCTCCTACAATGAGCAGTTCTTC. This codes for CATSDSPAVSYNEQFF.

This clonotype has only a few counts. The chain links TRBV5-1 to TRBJ1-2; 7 nucleotides agree with TRBD1. Germline assignment: CDR1 SGHRS and CDR2 YFSETQ. The trim removed 0 bases at V and 6 bases at J, leaving 5 bases unmatched. The CDR3 runs 14 residues. The CDR3 DNA sequence: TGCGCCAGCAGCTTGGGGGACAGATTTGATGGCTACACCTTC. This codes for CASSLGDRFDGYTF.

V and J are TRBV7-2 and TRBJ2-3; D ambiguous. Trimming took off 0 bases at V and 3 bases at J, with 7 bases between the two ends. Germline-derived CDR1 and CDR2 are SGHTA and FQGNSA. This CDR3 contains 14 residues. The CDR3 sequence: CASSLAVGTDTQYF. CDR3 sequence (DNA): TGTGCCAGCAGCTTAGCCGTAGGTACAGATACGCAGTATTTT.

This rearrangement joins TRBV5-1 to TRBJ2-7, with D maybe TRBD1 (5 bases). Germline V CDR1 and CDR2: SGHRS, YFSETQ. V was pared by 1 base and J by 0 bases, with 14 bases between. This CDR3 is built from 16 residues. The CDR3 region has the DNA TGCGCCAGCAGCTTGCTACAGGCCCCCCTCTCCTACGAGCAGTACTTC. Its protein is CASSLLQAPLSYEQYF.

This clonotype turned up a few times. The chain employs TRBV7-8 and TRBJ1-4, with D hard to call. Trimming removed 5 bases from V and 3 bases from J, with 19 bases in between. CDR1 is SGHVS and CDR2 is FQNEAQ in the germline V gene. The CDR3 has 17 amino acids. The CDR3 region is CASSPYGLSPSNEKLFF. CDR3 DNA sequence: TGTGCCAGCAGCCCCTATGGCCTCAGCCCGTCTAATGAAAAACTGTTTTTT. Combining the CDR3 with reference TRBV7-8 and TRBJ1-4 gives the whole variable domain GAGVSQSPRYKVAKRGQDVALRCDPISGHVSLFWYQQALGQGPEFLTYFQNEAQLDKSGLPSDRFFAERPEGSVSTLKIQRTQQEDSAVYLCASSPYGLSPSNEKLFFGSGTQLSVL.

V usage is TRBV28 and J usage is TRBJ2-5, with a weak D call TRBD1 (5 bases). The better agreement between TRBJ2-4 and the DNA end casts doubt on the J call. Germline CDR1 MDHEN, CDR2 SYDVKM. The CDR3 is 12 residues long. The CDR3 spells CASRTARDIQYF. The DNA of the CDR3 is TGTGCCAGCAGGACAGCTCGGGACATTCAGTACTTC.

This clonotype was observed a few times. The V call is TRBV7-9, the J call TRBJ1-2; maybe TRBD1 (5 bases). The CDR3 sequence is 14 residues long. Germline values: CDR1 SEHNR, CDR2 FQNEAQ (reference sequence). V was clipped by 5 bases and J by 4 bases, with 14 bases between them. CDR3 amino acids: CASSQLTAGYGYTF. In DNA form, the CDR3 reads TGTGCCAGCAGCCAACTGACAGCTGGCTATGGCTACACCTTC.

Turning to this clonotype: A read error may produce the germline difference seen at one junction end. V usage is TRBV10-3 and J usage is TRBJ2-1, with D unclear. Germline CDR1 ENHRY, CDR2 SYGVKD. CDR3 length: 16 amino acids. Written as DNA, the CDR3 is TGTGCCATCAGTGAGTCGAAGGGTCCCTCCTCCAATGAGCAGTTCTTC. Translation: CAISESKGPSSNEQFF.

The chain employs TRBV5-5 and TRBJ2-7; TRBD1 matches at 8 bases. The CDR3 is 17 residues long. With 1 base clipped from V and 7 bases from J, the junction kept 16 bases outside the gene matches. Germline values: CDR1 SGHKS, CDR2 YYEKEE (reference sequence). The CDR3, as DNA: TGTGCCAGCAGCTTGTGGGAAACCCGACAGGGGACCCAGGAGCAGTACTTC. Translated: CASSLWETRQGTQEQYF.

The V gene is TRBV20-1, the J gene TRBJ2-1, with D uncertain. V shed 0 bases and J shed 5 bases, with 5 bases lying between them. Germline CDR1 is DFQATT and CDR2 is SNEGSKA (reference sequence). The CDR3 has 12 residues. CDR3 loop: CSARDGHNEQFF. DNA of the CDR3: TGCAGTGCTAGAGATGGACACAATGAGCAGTTCTTC.

To note about this clonotype: One end of the junction does not line up with germline, which may come from a read error. The chain couples TRBV10-3 to TRBJ2-5; tentatively, D is TRBD2 (7 bases). The CDR3 is 15 residues long. CDR1 and CDR2 (germline): ENHRY, SYGVKD. CDR3 coding DNA: TGTGCCATCAGAGCGAGGGGGGGCCCAGGAGAGACCCGGTACTTC. It specifies CAIRARGGPGETRYF.

The chain is built from TRBV4-1 and TRBJ2-3; D unresolved. This CDR3 contains 14 residues. Per germline, CDR1 MGHRA and CDR2 YSYEKL. Trimming took off 1 base at V and 8 bases at J, with 13 bases between the two ends. In DNA form, the CDR3 reads TGCGCCAGCAGCCAAGGGCCGACTTTCGGTACGCAGTATTTT. As protein: CASSQGPTFGTQYF.

The chain uses TRBV12-3 or TRBV12-4 and TRBJ1-2; no firm D call. The V and J ends lost 2 bases and 1 base respectively, with 20 bases between them. This CDR3 has 18 residues. CDR3 bases: TGTGCCAGCAGTTTACACCAGGCAGGCGTCTTGGGTAACTATGGCTACACCTTC. The encoded protein is CASSLHQAGVLGNYGYTF.

Written as DNA, the CDR3 is TGTGCCAGCAGCGCTGATGGGACAGGGGAATTTGGTGGGGCCAACGTCCTGACTTTC. This translates into CASSADGTGEFGGANVLTF. The V and J genes are TRBV9 and TRBJ2-6, with 10 bases fitting TRBD1. V dropped 3 bases and J dropped 3; count of bases not matched to a gene: 12. This CDR3 has 19 amino acids. CDR1 and CDR2 from the germline V gene are SGDLS and YYNGEE.

The CDR3 DNA follows: TGTGCCAGCAGCTTAGCGGGAGCAAACAATGAGCAGTACTTC. This translates into CASSLAGANNEQYF. This rearrangement joins TRBV28 to TRBJ2-5; TRBD2 agrees at 9 bases. Germline CDR1 MDHEN, CDR2 SYDVKM. V was clipped by 6 bases and J by 11 bases; unmatched bases: 13. The CDR3 loop spans 14 amino acids.

The rearrangement links TRBV9 to TRBJ2-7, with 10 bases aligning to TRBD2. This CDR3 contains 15 residues. Per the germline V gene, CDR1 is SGDLS and CDR2 is YYNGEE. The ends lost 2 bases at V and 4 bases at J; junction bases unmatched: 6. The CDR3 loop reads CASSVPSGSIYEQYF. CDR3 bases: TGTGCCAGCAGCGTTCCTAGCGGGAGTATATACGAGCAGTACTTC.

This clonotype was observed a handful of times. V usage is TRBV11-2 and J usage is TRBJ1-6, with a tentative D call TRBD1 (5 bases). CDR1 and CDR2 from the germline V gene are SGHAT and FQNNGV. The CDR3 covers 12 residues. Trimming left V 3 bases short and J 9 bases short, with 6 bases between. The CDR3 here is CASSFTGSPLHF. CDR3 bases: TGTGCCAGCAGCTTTACAGGTTCACCCCTCCACTTT.

Only one count was recorded for this clonotype. DNA for the CDR3: TGTGCCATCAGTGACACGCGAGGGGTGGAGGCCAACGTCCTGACTTTC. Translated, it gives CAISDTRGVEANVLTF. V is TRBV10-3 and J is TRBJ2-6; TRBD1 or TRBD2 may be the D gene (5 bases each). Germline V CDR1 and CDR2: ENHRY, SYGVKD. V lost 3 bases to trimming and J lost 6 bases, with 15 bases between them. This CDR3 has 16 amino acids.

A few counts support this clonotype. The chain joins TRBV7-2 to TRBJ2-7; D is unresolved. The ends were cut back, 1 base at V and 3 bases at J, with 7 bases in the middle. The CDR3 consists of 13 residues. From germline, CDR1 is SGHTA and CDR2 FQGNSA. The CDR3 sequence is CASSLGPHYEQYF. The CDR3 DNA reads as TGTGCCAGCAGCTTAGGACCCCACTACGAGCAGTACTTC.

This clonotype was picked up a small number of times. The rearrangement uses TRBV27 and TRBJ1-1; TRBD1 might be the D (5 bases). The CDR3 spans 15 residues. Trimming cost V 3 bases and J 3 bases, with 14 bases left between them. Per the germline V gene, CDR1 is MNHEY and CDR2 is SMNVEV (reference sequence). CDR3 protein: CASSFYTGRDTEAFF. DNA for the CDR3: TGTGCCAGCAGTTTCTATACAGGAAGGGACACTGAAGCTTTCTTT.

J is TRBJ2-4 and V is TRBV5-1; the D gene could be TRBD1 or TRBD2 (5 bases each). Judging by the DNA end, TRBJ2-7 fits better; the J call may be wrong. The CDR3 has 15 amino acids. Germline CDR1 and CDR2: SGHRS and YFSETQ. The CDR3 nucleotides read TGCGCCAGCAGTCGGGACGGACCGAATTCCTACGAGCAGTACTTC. Its translation: CASSRDGPNSYEQYF.

The chain has TRBV20-1 and TRBJ2-7, with TRBD2 matching 8 bases. Germline CDR1 and CDR2: DFQATT and SNEGSKA (reference sequence). The CDR3 totals 14 residues. J was trimmed by 6 bases and V by 0 bases; bases with no gene match: 7. The CDR3 nucleotides read TGCAGTGCTAGAGATGTGCGGGAGGCCCTCGAGCAGTACTTC. Translated, it gives CSARDVREALEQYF.

This chain's CDR3 is CASSVAEIDEQFF. The CDR3 DNA sequence: TGTGCCAGCAGCGTAGCCGAGATCGATGAGCAGTTCTTC. This chain links TRBV9 with TRBJ2-1, with D hard to call. This CDR3 spans 13 amino acids. In germline, CDR1 is SGDLS, CDR2 YYNGEE. V was shortened by 0 bases and J by 8 bases, with 9 bases between the two germline ends.